This paragraph reports one TCR beta chain. The antigen is unknown. Data came from immunoSEQ multiplex PCR; TCRdb stores just in-frame clones and leaves some out. Here the sample spans 65,000 to 90,000 clones, just under 95% being singletons. This sample is part of a study of graft-versus-host responses after intestinal transplantation. V lost 3 bases and J lost 2; bases outside the gene matches: 6. Germline loops: CDR1 MNHEY, CDR2 SMNVEV (reference sequence). The CDR3 consists of 15 residues. This rearrangement joins TRBV27 to TRBJ2-7; 8 positions agree with TRBD2. Sequenced here: unstimulated CD8+ T cells sorted from spleen or lymph node cells, sampled before transplant. This sequence was found in a human donor who was the organ donor for an intestinal transplant. CDR3 region: CASSFSQGLAYEQYF. The CDR3 nucleotides are TGTGCCAGCAGTTTTTCCCAGGGACTAGCCTACGAGCAGTACTTC.